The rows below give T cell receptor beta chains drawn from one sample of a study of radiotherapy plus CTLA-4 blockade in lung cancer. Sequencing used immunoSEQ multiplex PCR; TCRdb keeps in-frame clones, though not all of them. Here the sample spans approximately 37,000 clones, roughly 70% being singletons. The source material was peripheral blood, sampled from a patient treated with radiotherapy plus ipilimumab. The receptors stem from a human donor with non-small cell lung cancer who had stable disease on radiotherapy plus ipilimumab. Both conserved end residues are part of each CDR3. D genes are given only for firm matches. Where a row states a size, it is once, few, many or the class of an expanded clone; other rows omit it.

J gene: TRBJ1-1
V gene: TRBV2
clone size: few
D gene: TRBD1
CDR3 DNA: TGTGCCAGCAGAGATCCGGACAGGCCTGAAGCTTTCTTT
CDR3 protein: CASRDPDRPEAFF

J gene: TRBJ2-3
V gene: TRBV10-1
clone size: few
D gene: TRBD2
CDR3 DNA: TGCGCCAGCAGTGATAGCGGGGGGCGCACAGATACGCAGTATTTT
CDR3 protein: CASSDSGGRTDTQYF

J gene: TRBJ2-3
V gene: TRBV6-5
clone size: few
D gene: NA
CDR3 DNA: TGTGCCAGCAGCTCCCGAGATACGCAGTATTTT
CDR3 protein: CASSSRDTQYF

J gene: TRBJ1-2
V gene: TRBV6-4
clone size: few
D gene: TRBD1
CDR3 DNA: TGTGCCAGCAGTTTAAACAGGGGAGATGGCTACACCTTC
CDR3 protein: CASSLNRGDGYTF

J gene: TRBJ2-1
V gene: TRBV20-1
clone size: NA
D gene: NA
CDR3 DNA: TGCAGTGCGGTCAGGAATGAGCAGTTCTTC
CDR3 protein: CSAVRNEQFF

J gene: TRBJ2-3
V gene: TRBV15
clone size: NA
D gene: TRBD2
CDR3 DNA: TGTGCCACCAGCAGACAAGTCCCGGGACTAGCGGGATTGGATACGCAGTATTTT
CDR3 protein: CATSRQVPGLAGLDTQYF

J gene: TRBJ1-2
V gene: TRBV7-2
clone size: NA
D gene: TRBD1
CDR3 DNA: TGTGCCAGCAGTACCGGACAGGGGAAGGGTGGCTACACCTTC
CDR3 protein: CASSTGQGKGGYTF

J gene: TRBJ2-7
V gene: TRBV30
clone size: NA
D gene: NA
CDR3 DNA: TGTGCCTGGAGTAGTTACGCGAACGAGCAGTACTTC
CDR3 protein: CAWSSYANEQYF

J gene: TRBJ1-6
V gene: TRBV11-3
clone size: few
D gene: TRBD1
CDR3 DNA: TGTGCCAGCAGCCCATGGACAGGGTCACCCCTCCACTTT
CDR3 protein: CASSPWTGSPLHF

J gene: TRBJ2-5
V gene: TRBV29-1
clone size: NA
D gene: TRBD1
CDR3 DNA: TGCAGCGTTGAAGAGTTTGTCACAGGGGGTCAAGAGACCCAGTACTTC
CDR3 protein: CSVEEFVTGGQETQYF

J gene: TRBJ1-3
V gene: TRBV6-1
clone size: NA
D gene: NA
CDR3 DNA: TGTGCCAGCAGTGAAGGGCACAGCCGCTCTGGAAACACCATATATTTT
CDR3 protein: CASSEGHSRSGNTIYF

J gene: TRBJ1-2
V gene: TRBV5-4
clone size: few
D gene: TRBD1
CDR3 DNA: TGTGCCAGCAGAAAACCGGGACAGGGGGCGCATGACTATGGCTACACCTTC
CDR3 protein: CASRKPGQGAHDYGYTF

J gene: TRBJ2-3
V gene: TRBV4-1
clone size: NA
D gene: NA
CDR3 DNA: TGCGCCAGCAGCCAAGATCTGGGACTGGTTAGCACAGATACGCAGTATTTT
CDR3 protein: CASSQDLGLVSTDTQYF

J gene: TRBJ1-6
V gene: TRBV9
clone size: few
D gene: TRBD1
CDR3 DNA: TGTGCCAGCAGCGCGGGACAGGGTGGTAATTCACCCCTCCACTTT
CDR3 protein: CASSAGQGGNSPLHF

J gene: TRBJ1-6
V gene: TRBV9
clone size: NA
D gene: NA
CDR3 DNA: TGTGCCAGCAGCAAGAGTGTGAATTCACCCCTCCACTTT
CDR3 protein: CASSKSVNSPLHF

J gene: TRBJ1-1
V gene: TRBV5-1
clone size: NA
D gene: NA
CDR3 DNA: TGCGCCAGCAGCCCGGATGGGGGGAGGAACACTGAAGCTTTCTTT
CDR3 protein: CASSPDGGRNTEAFF

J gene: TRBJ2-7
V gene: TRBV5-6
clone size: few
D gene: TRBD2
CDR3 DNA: TGTGCCAGCAGCTTGCAGCGGGGTTTCTACGAGCAGTACTTC
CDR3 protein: CASSLQRGFYEQYF

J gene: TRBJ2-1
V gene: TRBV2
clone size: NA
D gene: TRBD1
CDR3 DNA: TGTGCCAGCAGCCGGGACAGGGTCAATGAGCAGTTCTTC
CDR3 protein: CASSRDRVNEQFF

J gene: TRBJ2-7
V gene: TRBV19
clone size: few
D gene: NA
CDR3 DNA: TGTGCCAGTAAGAGGACATATGGGCCCTACGAGCAGTACTTC
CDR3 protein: CASKRTYGPYEQYF

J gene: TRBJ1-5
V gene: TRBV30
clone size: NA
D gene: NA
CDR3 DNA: TGTGCCTGGAACTACGGTAGCAATCAGCCCCAGCATTTT
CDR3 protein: CAWNYGSNQPQHF

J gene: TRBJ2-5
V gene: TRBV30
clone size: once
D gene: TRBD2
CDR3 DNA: TGTGCCAGGAGCCTTGGGAGGGGCCAAGAGACCCAGTACTTC
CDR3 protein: CARSLGRGQETQYF

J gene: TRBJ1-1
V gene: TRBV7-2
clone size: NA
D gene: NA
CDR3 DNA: TGTGCCAGCAGGTACCCTGGGGGACAACCCATCCCCAAATACACTGAAGCTTTCTTT
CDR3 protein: CASRYPGGQPIPKYTEAFF

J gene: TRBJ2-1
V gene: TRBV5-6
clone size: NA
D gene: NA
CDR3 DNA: TGTGCCAGCAGCAGACTCGAGGATGAGCAGTTCTTC
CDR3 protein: CASSRLEDEQFF

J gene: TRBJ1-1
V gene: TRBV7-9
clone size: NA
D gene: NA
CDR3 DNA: TGTGCCAGCAGCAGAGGACAGCTCCACACTGAAGCTTTCTTT
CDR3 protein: CASSRGQLHTEAFF

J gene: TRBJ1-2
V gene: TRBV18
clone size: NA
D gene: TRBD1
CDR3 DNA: TGTGCCAGCTCACCAGCCGACAGGGGAACTCGGGGCTACACCTTC
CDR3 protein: CASSPADRGTRGYTF

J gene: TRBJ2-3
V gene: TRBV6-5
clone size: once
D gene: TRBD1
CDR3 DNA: TGTGCCAGCAGTTACGGACAGGACACAGATACGCAGTATTTT
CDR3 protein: CASSYGQDTDTQYF

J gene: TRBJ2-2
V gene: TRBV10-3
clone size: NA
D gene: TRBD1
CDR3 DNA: TGTGCCACCATGGGACAGATGAACACCGGGGAGCTGTTTTTT
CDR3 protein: CATMGQMNTGELFF

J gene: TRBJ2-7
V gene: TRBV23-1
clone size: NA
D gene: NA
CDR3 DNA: TGCGCCAGCAGTCAATCTACAGGGTCCTACGAGCAGTACTTC
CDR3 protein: CASSQSTGSYEQYF

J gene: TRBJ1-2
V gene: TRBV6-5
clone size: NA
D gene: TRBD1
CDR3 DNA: TGTGCCAGCAAACCACCGGGACAGGGATCTGGCTACACCTTC
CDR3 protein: CASKPPGQGSGYTF

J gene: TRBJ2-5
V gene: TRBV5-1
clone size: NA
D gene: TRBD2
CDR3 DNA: TGCGCCAGCAGCTCGGGGACTAGCGGGGGTGGAGAGACCCAGTACTTC
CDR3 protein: CASSSGTSGGGETQYF

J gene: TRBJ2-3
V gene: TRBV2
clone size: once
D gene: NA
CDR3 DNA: TGTGCCAGCCTCGGGTGGGCGGGGAGCACAGATACGCAGTATTTT
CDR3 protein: CASLGWAGSTDTQYF

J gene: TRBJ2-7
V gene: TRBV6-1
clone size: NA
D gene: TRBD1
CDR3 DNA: TGTGCCAGCAGTGAACTAGGGGGCGGCGAGCAGTACTTC
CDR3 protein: CASSELGGGEQYF

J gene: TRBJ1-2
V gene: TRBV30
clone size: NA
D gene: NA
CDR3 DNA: TGTGCCTGGAGTGTCACACAGGGCGTCCTCTATGGCTACACCTTC
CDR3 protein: CAWSVTQGVLYGYTF

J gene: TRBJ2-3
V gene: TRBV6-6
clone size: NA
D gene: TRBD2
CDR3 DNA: TGTGCCAGCAGTTTAGCGGGGACTCTAACTTCGCAGTATTTT
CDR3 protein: CASSLAGTLTSQYF

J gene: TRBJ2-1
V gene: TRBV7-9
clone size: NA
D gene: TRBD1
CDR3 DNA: TGTGCCAGCAGCCCAGGGCGGAATGACAGGGGCGATGAGCAGTTCTTC
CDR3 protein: CASSPGRNDRGDEQFF

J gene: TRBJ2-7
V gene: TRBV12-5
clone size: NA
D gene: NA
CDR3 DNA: TGTGCTAGTGGTATCGACTCAGCCGAGCAGTACTTC
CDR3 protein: CASGIDSAEQYF

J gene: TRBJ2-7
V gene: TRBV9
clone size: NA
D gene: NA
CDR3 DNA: TGTGCCACAAGCTACTACGAGCAGTACTTC
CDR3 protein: CATSYYEQYF

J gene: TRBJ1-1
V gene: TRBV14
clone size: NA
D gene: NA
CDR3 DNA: TGTGCCAGCAGCCGTAAGGCAGGGAACACTGAAGCTTTCTTT
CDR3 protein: CASSRKAGNTEAFF

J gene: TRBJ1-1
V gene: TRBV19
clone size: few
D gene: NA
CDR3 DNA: TGTGCCAGTAGTATAGGGTGGAGCACTGAAGCTTTCTTT
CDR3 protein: CASSIGWSTEAFF

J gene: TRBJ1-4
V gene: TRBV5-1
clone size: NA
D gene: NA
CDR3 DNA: TGCGCCAGCAGCTTGGAGGGGCAGTTTAATGAAAAACTGTTTTTT
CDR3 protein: CASSLEGQFNEKLFF

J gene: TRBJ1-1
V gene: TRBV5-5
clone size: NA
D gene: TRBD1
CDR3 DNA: TGTGCCAGCAGGTACAGGGGGGACACTGAAGCTTTCTTT
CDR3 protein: CASRYRGDTEAFF

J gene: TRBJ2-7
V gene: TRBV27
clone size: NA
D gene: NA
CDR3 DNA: TGTGCCAGCAGTGAGAGGGCCTCCCTCGAGCAGTACTTC
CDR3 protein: CASSERASLEQYF

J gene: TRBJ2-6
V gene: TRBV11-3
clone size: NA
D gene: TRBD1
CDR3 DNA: TGTGCCACAGGACAGGGGACTGGGGCCAACGTCCTGACTTTC
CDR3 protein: CATGQGTGANVLTF

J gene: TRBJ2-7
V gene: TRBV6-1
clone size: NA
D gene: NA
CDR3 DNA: TGTGCCAGCGATAGCCGAACCTACGAGCAGTACTTC
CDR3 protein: CASDSRTYEQYF

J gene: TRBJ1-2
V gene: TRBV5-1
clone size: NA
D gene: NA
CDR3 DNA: TGCGCCAGCAGCTTGGAGGGGGTACGCTATGGCTACACCTTC
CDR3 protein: CASSLEGVRYGYTF

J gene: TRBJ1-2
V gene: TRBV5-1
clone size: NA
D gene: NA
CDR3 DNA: TGCGCCAGCAGCTTGGTGCAGGGGTCCGGCTACACCTTC
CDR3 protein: CASSLVQGSGYTF

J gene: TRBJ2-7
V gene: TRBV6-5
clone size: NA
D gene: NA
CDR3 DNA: TGTGCCAGCAGTGGAGGGCGCGGGGACTCCTACGAGCAGTACTTC
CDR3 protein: CASSGGRGDSYEQYF

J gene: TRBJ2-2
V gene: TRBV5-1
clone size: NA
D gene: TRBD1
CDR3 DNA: TGCGCCAGCAGCTTTGGGCGACAGGGTCCGGGTTCCACCGGGGAGCTGTTTTTT
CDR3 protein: CASSFGRQGPGSTGELFF

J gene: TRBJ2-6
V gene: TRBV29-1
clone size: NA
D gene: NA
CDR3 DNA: TGCAGCGTTGACGGGCCAGGGGCTGGGGCCAACGTCCTGACTTTC
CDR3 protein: CSVDGPGAGANVLTF

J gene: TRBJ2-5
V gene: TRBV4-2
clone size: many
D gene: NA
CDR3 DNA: TGTGCCAGCAGCCAAGGGCGTAGCGAGCAAGAGACCCAGTACTTC
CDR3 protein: CASSQGRSEQETQYF

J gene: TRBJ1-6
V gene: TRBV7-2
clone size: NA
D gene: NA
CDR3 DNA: TGTGCCAGCAGCTTAGTGGCAGGAAGAAATTCACCCCTCCACTTT
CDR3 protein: CASSLVAGRNSPLHF

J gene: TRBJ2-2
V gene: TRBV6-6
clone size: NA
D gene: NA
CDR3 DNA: TGTGCCAGCAGTTACTCCGAGCTCGGGGAGCTGTTTTTT
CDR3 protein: CASSYSELGELFF

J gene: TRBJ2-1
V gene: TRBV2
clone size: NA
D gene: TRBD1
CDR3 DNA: TGTGCCAGCGGGACAGGGGACGATGAGCAGTTCTTC
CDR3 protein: CASGTGDDEQFF